This entry features one T cell receptor beta chain sequence. The antigen is undetermined. The V segment lost 4 bases and the J segment 5 bases; nucleotides outside the gene matches: 14. The CDR3 length is 15 residues. The germline CDR1 and CDR2 sequences are GTSNPN and SVGIG (reference sequence). This entry is derived from a study of CD8 T cell repertoires and HIV-1 epitope variants. As for the study in general: T cells were stimulated with Twenty-five Gag and Nef peptides separately. Controls were a CMV, EBV and flu pool, Ebola AY9, and no peptide. Tested: three Gag epitope families, Nef HW9 and YT9. Equal numbers of autologous T cell-negative cells presented antigen to enriched T cells.

Using immunoSEQ multiplex PCR, the repertoire was profiled, and TCRdb retains in-frame clones only, with some absent. In the table there are just under 6,000 clones, about two thirds of which are singletons. The chain recombines TRBV30 with TRBJ2-7, with 7 bases aligning to TRBD2. Specimen: cultured CD8+ T cells derived from PBMCs. The sequence was collected from a male donor with HIV. In DNA form, the CDR3 reads TGTGCCTGGACCCTATTGGGAGCGGGGTCAGACGAGCAGTACTTC. This gives the protein CAWTLLGAGSDEQYF.